These T cell receptor beta chains were read from a single sample in a study of T cells in Graves' hyperthyroidism and ophthalmopathy. TCRdb reanalysed the multiplex PCR reads using MiXCR and keeps one entry per CDR3 protein. The sample includes about 380,000 distinct CDR3 sequences, approximately 14% of them seen just once. The sequencing sample was made of blood. The receptors originated from a woman aged 55-69 years with Graves' hyperthyroidism. Both conserved end residues are part of each CDR3.

J,V,CDR3
TRBJ2-7,TRBV12-3/TRBV12-4,CASSGTSGNYEQYF
TRBJ2-1,TRBV6-5,CASSYSPGTSGINEQFF
TRBJ1-2,TRBV5-1,CASSLAPGINYGYTF
TRBJ2-7,TRBV6-1,CASSPSYVQYF
TRBJ2-1,TRBV5-1,CASSLSATGGNEQFF
TRBJ2-7,TRBV6-2/TRBV6-3,CATMNIAEQYF
TRBJ2-1,TRBV25-1,CASSEWQRVKGSGRLYNEQFF
TRBJ1-2,TRBV4-1,CASRPPGQTPFYGYTF
TRBJ2-5,TRBV20-1,CSARDFRGELVETQYF
TRBJ1-6,TRBV12-3/TRBV12-4,CASSSPQGGRGVNSPLHF